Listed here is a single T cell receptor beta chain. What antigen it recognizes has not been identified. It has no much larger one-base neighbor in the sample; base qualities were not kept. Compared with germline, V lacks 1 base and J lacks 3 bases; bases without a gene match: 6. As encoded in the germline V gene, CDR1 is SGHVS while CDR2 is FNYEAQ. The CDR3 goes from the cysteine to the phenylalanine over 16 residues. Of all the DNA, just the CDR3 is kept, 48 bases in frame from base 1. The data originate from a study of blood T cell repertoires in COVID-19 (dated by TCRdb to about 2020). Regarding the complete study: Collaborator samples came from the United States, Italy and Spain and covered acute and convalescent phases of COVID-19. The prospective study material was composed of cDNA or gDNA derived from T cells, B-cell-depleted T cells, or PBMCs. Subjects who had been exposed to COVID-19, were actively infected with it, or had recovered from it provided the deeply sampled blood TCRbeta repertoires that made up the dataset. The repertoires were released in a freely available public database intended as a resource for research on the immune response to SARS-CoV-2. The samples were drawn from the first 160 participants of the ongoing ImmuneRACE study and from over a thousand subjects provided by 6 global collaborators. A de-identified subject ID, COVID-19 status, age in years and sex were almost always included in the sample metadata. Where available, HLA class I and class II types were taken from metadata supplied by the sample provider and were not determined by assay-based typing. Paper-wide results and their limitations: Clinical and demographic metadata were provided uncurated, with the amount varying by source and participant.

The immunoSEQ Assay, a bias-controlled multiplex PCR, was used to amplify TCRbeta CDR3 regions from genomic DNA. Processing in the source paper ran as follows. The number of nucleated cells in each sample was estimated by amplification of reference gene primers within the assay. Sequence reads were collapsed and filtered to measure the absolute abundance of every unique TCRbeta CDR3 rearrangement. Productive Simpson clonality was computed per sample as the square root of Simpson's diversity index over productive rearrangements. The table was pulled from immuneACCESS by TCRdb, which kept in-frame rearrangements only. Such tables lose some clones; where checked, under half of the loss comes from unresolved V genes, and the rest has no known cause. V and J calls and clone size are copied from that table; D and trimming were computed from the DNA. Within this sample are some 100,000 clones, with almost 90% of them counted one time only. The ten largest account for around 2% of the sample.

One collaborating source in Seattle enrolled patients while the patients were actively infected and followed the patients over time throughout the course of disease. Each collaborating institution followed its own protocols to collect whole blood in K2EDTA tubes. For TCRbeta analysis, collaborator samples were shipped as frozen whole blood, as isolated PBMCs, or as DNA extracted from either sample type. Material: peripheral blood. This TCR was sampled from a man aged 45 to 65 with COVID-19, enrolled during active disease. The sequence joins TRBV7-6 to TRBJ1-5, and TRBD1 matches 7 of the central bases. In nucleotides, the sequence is TGTGCCAGCAGCTTAGGAGTGACAGGGTCCAATCAGCCCCAGCATTTT. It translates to CASSLGVTGSNQPQHF.